Below, one T cell receptor beta chain is given with its context. Repertoires were generated with immunoSEQ multiplex PCR, while TCRdb's copy carries only in-frame clones and drops some. This sample carries approximately 300,000 clones, 90% to 95% of them seen once, and the ten largest clones take about 4.2%. Trimming shortened V by 2 bases and J by 8 bases, and 24 bases separated the two germline ends. The CDR3 contains 18 residues. Germline CDR1 LNHNV, CDR2 YYDKDF (reference sequence). The data derive from a study of blood T cell repertoires in COVID-19. Study context: Material from acute and convalescent COVID-19 was sourced from the United States, Italy and Spain. T cells, B-cell-depleted T cells, or PBMCs provided the cDNA or gDNA that served as material.

People in the exposed group encountered a COVID-19 case within 2 weeks before entering the study. The chain has TRBV15 and TRBJ1-4, with D possibly being TRBD1 (5 bases). The receptor comes from a woman in her twenties or thirties who had been exposed to COVID-19. The specimen was PBMCs or T cells enriched from blood (not recorded which). CDR3 coding DNA: TGTGCCACCAGCAGACTCTTTGGGGCAGGCCCTTTGGGGGAAAAACTGTTTTTT. Residues: CATSRLFGAGPLGEKLFF.